The 21 T cell receptor beta chains listed next were all sequenced from one sample in a study of control samples from healthy donors and cancer patients. Repertoires were generated with immunoSEQ multiplex PCR, while TCRdb's copy carries only in-frame clones and drops some. The sample lists around 120,000 clones; about 87% were seen once. The sample taken for sequencing was blood. The receptors were gathered from a man aged 35 to 55 in good health.

V usage is TRBV3-1 (or the pseudogene TRBV3-2) and J usage is TRBJ2-1; a possible D gene is TRBD2 (5 bases). CDR3 size: 16 residues. Germline lookup yields CDR1 LGHDT and CDR2 YNNKEL (reference sequence). V lost 3 bases and J 0 bases, leaving 12 bases between the germline ends. CDR3 amino acids: CASSHSRGSSYNEQFF. The CDR3, as DNA: TGTGCCAGCAGCCATAGTCGAGGGAGCTCCTACAATGAGCAGTTCTTC.

This clone was seen only once. The chain combines TRBV30 with TRBJ2-2; 10 bases are shared with TRBD1. This CDR3 contains 13 residues. After removal of 4 bases from V and 6 bases from J, the junction contained 2 bases not matched to a gene. Germline V lookup: CDR1 GTSNPN, CDR2 SVGIG (reference sequence). The CDR3 protein is CAWKTGGSGELFF. The CDR3 region has the DNA TGTGCCTGGAAGACAGGGGGCTCCGGGGAGCTGTTTTTT.

On this clone itself: The sample holds other DNA sequences that translate to the same CDR3. V gene TRBV13 combines with J gene TRBJ2-7; 7 bases are a match to TRBD1. Germline-derived CDR1 and CDR2 are PRHDT and FYEKMQ (reference sequence). CDR3 length: 19 residues. Germline trimming cut 5 bases from V and 0 bases from J; bases unmatched to any gene: 19. The CDR3 bases are TGTGCCAGCAGCCCCACCCTCACAGGGGTCCAAGGAAGCTCCTACGAGCAGTACTTC. It specifies CASSPTLTGVQGSSYEQYF.

This clone was observed a few times. V gene TRBV14 combines with J gene TRBJ2-7; 7 bases line up with TRBD1. The CDR3 loop spans 17 amino acids. Germline loops: CDR1 SGHDN, CDR2 FVKESK. With V trimmed by 0 bases and J by 2 bases, 10 bases remained unmatched. This chain's CDR3 is CASSQDRLSGGTYEQYF. The CDR3 DNA sequence: TGTGCCAGCAGCCAAGACCGGTTGTCAGGGGGAACCTACGAGCAGTACTTC.

The chain links TRBV5-1 to TRBJ2-7; no definite D call. V gave up 4 bases and J gave up 0 bases, with 14 bases separating them. Germline V CDR1 and CDR2: SGHRS, YFSETQ. The CDR3 length is 15 residues. CDR3 coding DNA: TGCGCCAGCAGCGCTCGCGGAAGCAACTCCTACGAGCAGTACTTC. Its protein is CASSARGSNSYEQYF.

The rearrangement joins TRBV14 to TRBJ1-6; D possibly corresponds to TRBD1 (6 bases). This CDR3 is built from 18 residues. V gave up 2 bases and J gave up 7 bases, with 21 bases separating them. Germline assignment: CDR1 SGHDN and CDR2 FVKESK. The CDR3 protein is CASSQRKGGLQINSPLHF. The CDR3 nucleotides read TGTGCCAGCAGCCAACGGAAGGGGGGGCTCCAGATCAATTCACCCCTCCACTTT.

The rearrangement joins TRBV7-8 to TRBJ1-5; 7 nucleotides line up with TRBD1. The junction had 4 bases not matched to a gene; V was cut back by 1 base and J by 7 bases. This CDR3 is 14 amino acids long. The germline V gene encodes CDR1 SGHVS and CDR2 FQNEAQ. The CDR3: CASSLGGDSQPQHF. CDR3 nucleotide sequence: TGTGCCAGCAGCTTAGGAGGGGACAGCCAGCCCCAGCATTTT.

The chain carries TRBV7-9 and TRBJ2-7, with TRBD1 matching over 7 bases. The CDR3 is made up of 12 amino acids. With V trimmed by 5 bases and J by 6 bases, 4 bases remained unmatched. CDR1 SEHNR and CDR2 FQNEAQ come from the germline V gene (reference sequence). The CDR3 DNA reads as TGTGCCAGCAGCCTTGACAGGGTCGAGCAGTACTTC. Residues: CASSLDRVEQYF.

The chain employs TRBV7-9 and TRBJ2-7, with 12 bases aligning to TRBD1. J gave up 1 base and V 6 bases, and 7 bases lay outside the gene matches. The CDR3 contains 16 residues. Germline CDR1 and CDR2: SEHNR and FQNEAQ (reference sequence). The CDR3 DNA sequence: TGTGCCAGCAGTATTGGGGGACAGGGGGCTTCCTACGAGCAGTACTTC. Translating gives CASSIGGQGASYEQYF.

This rearrangement joins TRBV28 to TRBJ1-5; D is uncertain. Germline-derived CDR1 and CDR2 are MDHEN and SYDVKM. The CDR3 is made up of 14 amino acids. The ends were cut back, 6 bases at V and 3 bases at J, with 12 bases in the middle. As DNA, the CDR3 is TGTGCCAGCAGGGGCAGGATAATCAATCAGCCCCAGCATTTT. This codes for CASRGRIINQPQHF.

With respect to this clone: At the DNA level, this CDR3 is encoded by other sequences in the same sample as well. The chain carries TRBV6-1 and TRBJ1-1; no clear D gene. The CDR3 has 14 amino acids. CDR1 is MNHNS and CDR2 is SASEGT in the germline V gene. V was pared by 1 base and J by 3 bases, with 9 bases between. The CDR3 sequence: CASSEGRAYTEAFF. CDR3 nucleotides: TGTGCCAGCAGTGAAGGGCGAGCGTACACTGAAGCTTTCTTT.

This clone appeared once. The chain is built from TRBV5-5 and TRBJ1-6; D is unclear. Germline CDR1 is SGHKS and CDR2 is YYEKEE (reference sequence). CDR3 length equals 16 residues. Trimming removed 0 bases at V and 3 bases at J, with 10 bases between. CDR3 bases: TGTGCCAGCAGCTTGGCAGATGAGAACTATAATTCACCCCTCCACTTT. As protein: CASSLADENYNSPLHF.

This chain connects TRBV18 to TRBJ1-5; D uncertain. V lost 6 bases and J lost 6, with 12 bases in between. The V gene's germline CDR1 is KGHSH and CDR2 LQKENI. The CDR3 covers 13 residues. The CDR3 protein is CASSPDGPQPQHF. The CDR3 bases are TGTGCCAGCTCCCCTGACGGGCCTCAGCCCCAGCATTTT.

The V and J genes are TRBV5-1 and TRBJ2-5; no clear D. V dropped 1 base and J dropped 1 base, with 5 bases sitting between them. CDR3 length: 13 residues. Germline V gene lookup returns CDR1 SGHRS and CDR2 YFSETQ. CDR3 nucleotide sequence: TGCGCCAGCAGCTTGTTTACCCAAGAGACCCAGTACTTC. Translation gives CASSLFTQETQYF.

The chain links TRBV2 to TRBJ2-5; TRBD2 matches at 7 bases. From germline, CDR1 is SNHLY and CDR2 FYNNEI. CDR3 length: 13 amino acids. Germline trimming cut 8 bases from V and 6 bases from J; bases unmatched to any gene: 9. CDR3 in amino acids: CASGPGGGKTQYF. Here the CDR3 DNA reads TGTGCCAGCGGCCCGGGGGGTGGGAAGACCCAGTACTTC.

As regards this clone: The sample contains more than one DNA sequence encoding this CDR3. The rearrangement links TRBV12-3 or TRBV12-4 to TRBJ1-3; D remains ambiguous. With 2 bases removed from V and 4 bases from J, the gap between germline ends came to 3 bases. The CDR3 is made up of 12 amino acids. CDR3 sequence reads: CASSLLGNTIYF. CDR3 DNA sequence: TGTGCCAGCAGTTTACTGGGAAACACCATATATTTT.

The chain recombines TRBV4-3 with TRBJ1-2; D unclear. Trimming removed 1 base from V and 4 bases from J, with 16 bases in between. The germline gives CDR1 LGHNA, CDR2 YSLEER. The CDR3 is 16 amino acids. CDR3 residues: CASSQVGAGSVYGYTF. CDR3 sequence (DNA): TGCGCCAGCAGCCAAGTAGGTGCGGGCAGTGTCTATGGCTACACCTTC.

Points on this clone: Other nucleotide sequences in the sample specify the same CDR3. This chain uses TRBV6-2 or TRBV6-3 with TRBJ2-5; 15 positions agree with TRBD2. CDR1 MNHEY and CDR2 SVGEGT come from the germline V gene. The CDR3 has 15 amino acids. The V gene end was trimmed by 6 bases and the J gene end by 4 bases; junction bases not matched to a gene: 3. The CDR3 region is CASSWTSGGAETQYF. The DNA of the CDR3 is TGTGCCAGCAGCTGGACTAGCGGGGGGGCAGAGACCCAGTACTTC.

The rearrangement links TRBV2 to TRBJ1-2; 8 positions match TRBD1. The CDR3 sequence is 15 residues long. J gave up 8 bases and V 2 bases, and 10 bases lay outside the gene matches. The germline V gene encodes CDR1 SNHLY and CDR2 FYNNEI. CDR3 sequence (DNA): TGTGCCAGCAGTGAATTGGACAGGGAAAAAGGAGGCTACACCTTC. Amino acid sequence: CASSELDREKGGYTF.

This sequence joins TRBV20-1 and TRBJ1-2, with D maybe TRBD1 (6 bases). The CDR3 contains 15 residues. Trimming pared 3 bases from V and 0 bases from J, leaving 14 bases between. The germline V gene encodes CDR1 DFQATT and CDR2 SNEGSKA (reference sequence). The CDR3 coding sequence is TGCAGTGCTAGTTCCAGGGGAACTTCTAACTATGGCTACACCTTC. The encoded protein is CSASSRGTSNYGYTF.

The chain uses TRBV6-5 and TRBJ2-5, with D maybe TRBD2 (5 bases). CDR3 size: 13 residues. The ends were cut back, 5 bases at V and 3 bases at J, with 10 bases in the middle. CDR1 MNHEY and CDR2 SVGAGI come from the germline V gene. The CDR3 DNA sequence: TGTGCCAGCAGTCCCCGGGGAGAAGAGACCCAGTACTTC. It specifies CASSPRGEETQYF.